This T cell receptor (beta chain) was captured by sequencing in a study of T-cell reconstitution after alpha-beta-depleted transplantation in children. This clonotype was recorded many times. Unique molecular identifiers tagged the TCRbeta library. TCRdb passed the PCR reads through MiXCR, listing each CDR3 protein once. The sample shows a few hundred thousand distinct CDR3 sequences, approximately 13% of them seen only once. CDR1 and CDR2 (germline): SQVTM, ANQGSEA. V was trimmed by 1 base and J by 6 bases, leaving 10 bases between them. The CDR3 loop spans 13 amino acids. The chain is built from TRBV29-1 and TRBJ2-1, with no clear D. This sequence was found in a male patient younger than 18 who had a stem cell transplant for acute myeloid leukemia, so the T cells may come from the graft donor. The source was PBMCs, mostly from graft donor cells, collected 360 days after TCRalphabeta/CD19-depleted stem cell transplant. CDR3 sequence (DNA): TGCAGCGTTGAAGTAATTCGTCTCAATGAGCAGTTCTTC. This sequence encodes CSVEVIRLNEQFF.